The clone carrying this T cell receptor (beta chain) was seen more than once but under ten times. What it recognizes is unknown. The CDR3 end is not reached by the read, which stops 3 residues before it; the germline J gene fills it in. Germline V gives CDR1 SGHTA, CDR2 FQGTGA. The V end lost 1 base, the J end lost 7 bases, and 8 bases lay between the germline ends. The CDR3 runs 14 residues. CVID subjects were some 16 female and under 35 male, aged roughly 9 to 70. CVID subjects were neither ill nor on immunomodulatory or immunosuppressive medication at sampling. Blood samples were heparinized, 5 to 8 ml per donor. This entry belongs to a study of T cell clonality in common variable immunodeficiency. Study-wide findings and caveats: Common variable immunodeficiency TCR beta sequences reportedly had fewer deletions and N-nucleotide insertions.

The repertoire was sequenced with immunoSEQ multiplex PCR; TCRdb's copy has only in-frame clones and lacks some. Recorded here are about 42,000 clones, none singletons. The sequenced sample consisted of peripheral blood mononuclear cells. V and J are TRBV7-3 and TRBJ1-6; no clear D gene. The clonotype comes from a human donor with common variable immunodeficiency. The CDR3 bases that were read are TGTGCCAGCAGCTTAATGGGCCACAATTCACCC. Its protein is CASSLMGHNSP. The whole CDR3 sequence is CASSLMGHNSPLHF.